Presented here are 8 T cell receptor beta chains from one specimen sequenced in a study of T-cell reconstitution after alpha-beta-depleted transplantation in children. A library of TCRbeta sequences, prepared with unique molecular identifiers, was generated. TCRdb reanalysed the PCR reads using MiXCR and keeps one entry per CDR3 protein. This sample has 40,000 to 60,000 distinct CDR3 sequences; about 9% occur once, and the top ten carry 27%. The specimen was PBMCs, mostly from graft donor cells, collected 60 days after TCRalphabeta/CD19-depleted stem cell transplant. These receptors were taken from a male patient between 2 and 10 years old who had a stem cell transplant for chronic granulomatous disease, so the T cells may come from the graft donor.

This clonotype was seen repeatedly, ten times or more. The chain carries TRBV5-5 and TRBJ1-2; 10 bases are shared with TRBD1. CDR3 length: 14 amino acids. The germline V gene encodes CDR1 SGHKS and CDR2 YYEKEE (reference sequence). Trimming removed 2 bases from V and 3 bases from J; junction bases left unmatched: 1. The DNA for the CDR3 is TGTGCCAGCAGCTTAGGACAGGGGGACTATGGCTACACCTTC. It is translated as CASSLGQGDYGYTF.

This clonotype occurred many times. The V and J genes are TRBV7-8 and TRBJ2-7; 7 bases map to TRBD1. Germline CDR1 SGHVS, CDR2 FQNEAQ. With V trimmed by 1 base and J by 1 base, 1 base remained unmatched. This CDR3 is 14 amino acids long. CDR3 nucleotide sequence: TGTGCCAGCAGCTTAGGGGACAGATCCTACGAGCAGTACTTC. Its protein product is CASSLGDRSYEQYF.

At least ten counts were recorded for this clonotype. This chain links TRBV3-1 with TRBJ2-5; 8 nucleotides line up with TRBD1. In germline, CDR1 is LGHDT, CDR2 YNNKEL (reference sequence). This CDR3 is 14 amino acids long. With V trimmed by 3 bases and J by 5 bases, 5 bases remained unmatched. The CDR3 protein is CASSHRYRGETQYF. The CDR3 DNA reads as TGTGCCAGCAGCCATCGGTACAGGGGGGAGACCCAGTACTTC.

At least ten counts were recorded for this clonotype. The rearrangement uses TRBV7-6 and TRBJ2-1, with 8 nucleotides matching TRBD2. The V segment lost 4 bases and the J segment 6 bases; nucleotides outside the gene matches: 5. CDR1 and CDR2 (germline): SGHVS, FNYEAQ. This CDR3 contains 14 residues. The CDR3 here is CASSSVGLGNEQFF. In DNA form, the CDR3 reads TGTGCCAGCAGCTCCGTGGGACTAGGCAATGAGCAGTTCTTC.

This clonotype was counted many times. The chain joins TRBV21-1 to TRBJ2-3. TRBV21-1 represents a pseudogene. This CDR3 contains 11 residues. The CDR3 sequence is CASVSSDTQYF. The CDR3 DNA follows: TGTGCCAGCGTCTCCTCAGATACGCAGTATTTT.

Written as DNA, the CDR3 is TGCAGTGCTAGCGGCCGGGAAGAGACCCAGTACTTC. This encodes CSASGREETQYF. The rearrangement uses TRBV20-1 and TRBJ2-5, with D unresolved. Trimming cost V 3 bases and J 3 bases, with 8 bases left between them. This CDR3 is built from 12 residues. Germline-derived CDR1 and CDR2 are DFQATT and SNEGSKA (reference sequence).

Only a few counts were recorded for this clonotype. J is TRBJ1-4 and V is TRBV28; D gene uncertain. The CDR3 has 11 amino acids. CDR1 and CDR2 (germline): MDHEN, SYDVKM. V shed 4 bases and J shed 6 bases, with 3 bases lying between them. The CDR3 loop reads CASSSDEKLFF. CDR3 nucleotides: TGTGCCAGCAGTTCAGATGAAAAACTGTTTTTT.

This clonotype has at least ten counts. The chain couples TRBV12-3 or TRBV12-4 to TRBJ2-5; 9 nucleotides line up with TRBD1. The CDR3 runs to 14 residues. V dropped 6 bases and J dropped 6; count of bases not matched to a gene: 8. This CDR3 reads CASSDGQGSKTQYF. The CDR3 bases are TGTGCCAGCAGCGACGGACAGGGGTCAAAGACCCAGTACTTC.